These 10 T cell receptor beta chains were sequenced from one sample in a study of blood T cell repertoires in COVID-19. Profiled with immunoSEQ multiplex PCR; TCRdb holds only in-frame clones, not every one. This table has fewer than 650,000 clones, about 89% appearing once. The material sequenced was peripheral blood. Source of these receptors: a woman aged 50 to 65 with COVID-19, enrolled during active disease.

This rearrangement joins TRBV27 to TRBJ1-4, with a possible D match to TRBD1 (5 bases). This CDR3 has 16 amino acids. CDR1 MNHEY and CDR2 SMNVEV come from the germline V gene (reference sequence). V gave up 4 bases and J gave up 5 bases, with 17 bases separating them. The CDR3 DNA is TGTGCCAGCAGTTCGAATCGGGGGACGCGGAATGAAAAACTGTTTTTT. Its translation is CASSSNRGTRNEKLFF.

The chain recombines TRBV6-2 or TRBV6-3 with TRBJ2-2, with 7 bases aligning to TRBD2. The germline CDR1 and CDR2 sequences are MNHEY and SVGEGT. V trimming: 6 bases; J trimming: 6 bases; junction bases outside the gene matches: 13. This CDR3 is built from 16 residues. The CDR3 DNA reads TGTGCCAGCAGCTGGACTAGTCGGCATGATCCCGGGGAGCTGTTTTTT. Encoded protein: CASSWTSRHDPGELFF.

This chain's CDR3 is CATSDGGQGNGYTF. Here the CDR3 DNA reads TGTGCCACCAGTGATGGGGGACAGGGAAATGGCTACACCTTC. V is TRBV24-1 and J is TRBJ1-2, with 9 bases that match TRBD1. Germline V gives CDR1 KGHDR, CDR2 SFDVKD. J gave up 6 bases and V 3 bases, and 4 bases lay outside the gene matches. This CDR3 has 14 residues.

The chain couples TRBV7-8 to TRBJ1-4; a weak D match, TRBD1 (5 bases). CDR3 length: 15 amino acids. Germline loops: CDR1 SGHVS, CDR2 FQNEAQ. Trimming took off 5 bases at V and 8 bases at J, with 18 bases between the two ends. The CDR3 DNA reads as TGTGCCAGCAGCGCGAGACAGCCGGGGGGGGAAAAACTGTTTTTT. Translated, it gives CASSARQPGGEKLFF.

The chain uses TRBV6-6 and TRBJ1-2, with D possibly TRBD1 on 5 matching bases. This CDR3 is built from 14 residues. Germline CDR1 MNHNY, CDR2 SVGAGI (reference sequence). V shed 2 bases and J shed 8 bases, with 15 bases lying between them. The CDR3 DNA sequence: TGTGCCAGCAGTTACGACAGCCCCTCGGGCGGCTACACCTTC. Translated: CASSYDSPSGGYTF.

The chain is built from TRBV27 and TRBJ1-5; 8 bases align to TRBD1. There are 15 residues in the CDR3. V lost 6 bases to trimming and J lost 1 base; unmatched junction nucleotides: 5. Germline loops: CDR1 MNHEY, CDR2 SMNVEV (reference sequence). The DNA of the CDR3 is TGTGCCAGCAGCCTGACAGGGGTGAGCAATCAGCCCCAGCATTTT. Amino acids: CASSLTGVSNQPQHF.

The V and J genes are TRBV5-1 and TRBJ1-3, with a tentative D call TRBD1 (5 bases). The germline gives CDR1 SGHRS, CDR2 YFSETQ. V lost 3 bases and J lost 3, with 10 bases in between. This CDR3 contains 14 residues. This chain's CDR3 is CASSSRVDGNTIYF. The CDR3 DNA follows: TGCGCCAGCAGCTCCAGGGTAGATGGAAACACCATATATTTT.

This rearrangement joins TRBV9 to TRBJ2-7; TRBD1 agrees at 9 bases. This CDR3 contains 14 residues. V was pared by 4 bases and J by 5 bases, with 7 bases of the junction left unmatched. From germline, CDR1 is SGDLS and CDR2 YYNGEE. The DNA for the CDR3 is TGTGCCAGCAGCCCGATGGACAGGGGCAACGAGCAGTACTTC. Its protein product is CASSPMDRGNEQYF.

The rearrangement links TRBV9 to TRBJ1-6, with D unclear. V lost 7 bases, J lost 0 bases, and 11 bases lay in between. Germline V gene sequence: CDR1 SGDLS, CDR2 YYNGEE. The CDR3 is made up of 15 amino acids. CDR3 nucleotide sequence: TGTGCCAGCTCTCTCGGAGGCTCCTATAATTCACCCCTCCACTTT. Protein product: CASSLGGSYNSPLHF.

The chain carries TRBV15 and TRBJ1-5; D perhaps matches TRBD1 (6 bases). Per the germline V gene, CDR1 is LNHNV and CDR2 is YYDKDF (reference sequence). Trimming cost V 1 base and J 2 bases, with 21 bases left between them. The CDR3 length is 19 residues. The CDR3 sequence: CATSRGYTTGEGGNQPQHF. The CDR3 nucleotides are TGTGCCACCAGCAGAGGTTATACTACAGGAGAGGGGGGCAATCAGCCCCAGCATTTT.